This TCR beta chain was found in a study of blood T cells in healthy people across ages. For the second PCR, which ran for 7 to 11 cycles, a sample-barcoded 5' primer and a J-beta primer mix were used. TCRdb re-called the 5' RACE reads with MiXCR, one entry per CDR3 protein. The sample has more than 600,000 distinct CDR3 sequences, more than 20% seen once. Study-wide results and limits: Long-lived donors exceeded aged donors in naive CD4+ cells and diversity.

A few counts support this clonotype. Its antigen remains unidentified. The germline V gene encodes CDR1 MDHEN and CDR2 SYDVKM. The ends were cut back, 7 bases at V and 4 bases at J, with 20 bases in the middle. The CDR3 covers 16 residues. These data also featured in a second study, about T cells of mothers and their children.

This chain uses TRBV28 with TRBJ2-1; possible D gene TRBD2, 6 bases. This sequence was found in a boy younger than 18 in good health. The source material was blood. This chain's CDR3 is CASTLAGTPLYNEQFF. As DNA, the CDR3 is TGTGCCAGCACCCTCGCCGGGACTCCCCTATACAATGAGCAGTTCTTC.